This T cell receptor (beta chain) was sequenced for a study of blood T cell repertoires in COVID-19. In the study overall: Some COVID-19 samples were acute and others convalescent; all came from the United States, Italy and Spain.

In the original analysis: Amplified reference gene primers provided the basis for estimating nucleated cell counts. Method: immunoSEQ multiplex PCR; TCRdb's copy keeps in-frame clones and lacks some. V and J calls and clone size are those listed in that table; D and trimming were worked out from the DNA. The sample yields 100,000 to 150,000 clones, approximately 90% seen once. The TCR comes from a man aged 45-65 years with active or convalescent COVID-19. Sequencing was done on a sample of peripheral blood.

The DNA of the CDR3 is TGTGCCAGCAGCTTGGCTTTTTTACAGAAGAACACTGAAGCTTTCTTT. Translating gives CASSLAFLQKNTEAFF. This chain joins TRBV5-4 and TRBJ1-1; D is unresolved. CDR1 is SGHNT, CDR2 YYREEE, per germline (reference sequence). Between the trimmed V and J ends, which lost 0 bases and 1 base, there was a span of 13 bases. This CDR3 region has 16 residues.